Detailed here is one T cell receptor beta chain. This CDR3 has 14 amino acids. Germline CDR1 MNHNY, CDR2 SVGAGI (reference sequence). V was shortened by 11 bases and J by 0 bases, with 11 bases between the two germline ends. Naive CD8 cells were CD45RO-negative, positively selected for CCR7, excluding terminally differentiated effector memory CD45RA+ cells. This entry comes from a study of shared clonotypes between healthy human individuals. Using immunoSEQ multiplex PCR, the repertoire was profiled, and TCRdb retains in-frame clones only, with some absent. Among about 580,000 clones listed, roughly 98% were seen once.

Sequenced: naive CD8+ T cells sorted from blood. The sequence was obtained from a man younger than 45 in good health. The rearrangement links TRBV6-6 to TRBJ2-6, with D possibly being TRBD2 (6 bases). The DNA of the CDR3 is TGTGCCTCAAAGGAGGGCTCTGGGGCCAACGTCCTGACTTTC. As protein: CASKEGSGANVLTF.